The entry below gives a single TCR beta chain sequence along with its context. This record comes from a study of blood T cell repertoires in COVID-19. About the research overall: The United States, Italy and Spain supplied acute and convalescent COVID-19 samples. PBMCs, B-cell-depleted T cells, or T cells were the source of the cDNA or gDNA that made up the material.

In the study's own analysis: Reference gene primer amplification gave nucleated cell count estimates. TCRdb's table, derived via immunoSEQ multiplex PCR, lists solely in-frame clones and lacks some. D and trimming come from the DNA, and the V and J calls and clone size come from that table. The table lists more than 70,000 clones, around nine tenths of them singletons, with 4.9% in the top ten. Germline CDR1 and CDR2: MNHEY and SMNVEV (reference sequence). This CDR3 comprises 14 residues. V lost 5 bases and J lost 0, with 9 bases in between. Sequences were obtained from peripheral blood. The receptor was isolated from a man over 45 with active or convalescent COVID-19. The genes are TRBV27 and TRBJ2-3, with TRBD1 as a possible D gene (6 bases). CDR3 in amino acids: CASSDRWSTDTQYF. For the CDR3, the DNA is TGTGCCAGCAGTGACAGGTGGAGCACAGATACGCAGTATTTT.